The 21 T cell receptor beta chains listed next were all sequenced from one sample in a study of cytomegalovirus exposure and HLA in healthy donors. Primers for the PCR totalled 60 Vbeta and 13 Jbeta. Profiling relied on immunoSEQ multiplex PCR, and the TCRdb table lists in-frame clones only, not all of them. This table has about 120,000 clones, approximately 80% appearing once. Sequencing used PBMCs. All receptors derive from a woman aged 18-29 years in good health and CMV-seronegative.

This chain's CDR3 is CASSRDRETQYF. CDR3 nucleotide sequence: TGTGCCAGCAGCCGGGACAGGGAGACCCAGTACTTC. J is TRBJ2-5 and V is TRBV7-6; 8 bases agree with TRBD1. Germline V gives CDR1 SGHVS, CDR2 FNYEAQ. The CDR3 has 12 residues. The V segment lost 5 bases and the J segment 5 bases; nucleotides outside the gene matches: 1.

In its sample, this clone was seen a few times. V is TRBV18 and J is TRBJ1-1; 10 positions agree with TRBD1. Germline V CDR1 and CDR2: KGHSH, LQKENI. V shed 3 bases and J 4 bases; nucleotides not matched to a gene: 5. This CDR3 region has 15 residues. CDR3: CASSPGTGDSTEAFF. CDR3 nucleotides: TGTGCCAGCTCACCCGGGACAGGGGATTCCACTGAAGCTTTCTTT. The full variable domain, rest sourced from reference TRBV18 and TRBJ1-1, is NAGVMQNPRHLVRRRGQEARLRCSPMKGHSHVYWYRQLPEEGLKFMVYLQKENIIDESGMPKERFSAEFPKEGPSILRIQQVVRGDSAAYFCASSPGTGDSTEAFFGQGTRLTVV.

This sequence joins TRBV5-4 and TRBJ1-1, with a possible D match to TRBD1 (5 bases). Germline lookup yields CDR1 SGHNT and CDR2 YYREEE (reference sequence). The germline V and J ends were trimmed by 4 bases and 1 base, with 14 bases remaining between them. The CDR3 consists of 15 residues. The CDR3 spells CASSGGILPNTEAFF. CDR3 bases: TGTGCCAGCAGCGGGGGGATCCTCCCGAACACTGAAGCTTTCTTT.

This rearrangement joins TRBV4-1 to TRBJ2-4; no reliable D call. Germline CDR1 and CDR2: MGHRA and YSYEKL. The CDR3 has 13 residues. Deletions cut 2 bases from V and 6 bases from J, with 8 bases between. The CDR3 here is CASSQLLRNIQYF. CDR3 coding DNA: TGCGCCAGCAGCCAATTGTTGAGAAACATTCAGTACTTC.

This sequence joins TRBV6-5 and TRBJ1-2, with 10 bases fitting TRBD1. V was pared by 7 bases and J by 3 bases, with 8 bases of the junction left unmatched. In germline, CDR1 is MNHEY, CDR2 SVGAGI. The CDR3 is made up of 15 amino acids. In DNA form, the CDR3 reads TGTGCCAGCATGATCGGCGGGACAGGGGACTATGGCTACACCTTC. As protein: CASMIGGTGDYGYTF.

The chain has TRBV19 and TRBJ1-1; no clear D gene. The V end lost 1 base, the J end lost 11 bases, and 11 bases lay between the germline ends. The germline gives CDR1 LNHDA, CDR2 SQIVND (reference sequence). CDR3 length: 12 residues. The CDR3 loop reads CASSIGPAGAFF. The CDR3 region has the DNA TGTGCCAGTAGTATAGGGCCGGCGGGGGCTTTCTTT.

The CDR3 DNA reads as TGTGCCAGCAGCTTATATGGTTCGAGGCGTGAAAAACTGTTTTTT. Amino acid sequence: CASSLYGSRREKLFF. The V gene is TRBV7-8, the J gene TRBJ1-4; no clear D. Trimming took off 2 bases at V and 7 bases at J, with 14 bases between the two ends. Germline V gene data show CDR1 as SGHVS and CDR2 as FQNEAQ. The CDR3 extends over 15 amino acids.

J is TRBJ2-7 and V is TRBV5-1; 8 nucleotides line up with TRBD2. J gave up 0 bases and V 2 bases, and 4 bases lay outside the gene matches. Germline assignment: CDR1 SGHRS and CDR2 YFSETQ. This CDR3 is built from 15 residues. This chain's CDR3 is CASSLLAGSSYEQYF. CDR3 coding DNA: TGCGCCAGCAGCTTATTAGCGGGGAGCTCCTACGAGCAGTACTTC.

About this clone: The same CDR3 also results from other DNA sequences found in this sample. The chain recombines TRBV29-1 with TRBJ2-1; TRBD2 matches 14 bases. V lost 1 base, J lost 6 bases, and 2 bases stayed unmatched. Germline V CDR1 and CDR2: SQVTM, ANQGSEA. This CDR3 is built from 15 residues. The CDR3 DNA reads as TGCAGCGTTGAAGGGACTAGCGGGAGGAGCAATGAGCAGTTCTTC. It yields the protein CSVEGTSGRSNEQFF.

The genes are TRBV9 and TRBJ1-2, with a tentative D call TRBD1 (6 bases). Trimming took off 2 bases at V and 0 bases at J, with 14 bases between the two ends. Germline loops: CDR1 SGDLS, CDR2 YYNGEE. This CDR3 spans 16 amino acids. In DNA, the CDR3 is TGTGCCAGCAGCGTGGCAGGGGCCACCACTAACTATGGCTACACCTTC. Protein product: CASSVAGATTNYGYTF.

This sequence joins TRBV19 and TRBJ2-1; TRBD2 matches 11 bases. V shed 8 bases, J shed 1 base, and the junction held 1 base outside the gene matches. Germline CDR1 reads LNHDA; CDR2 reads SQIVND (reference sequence). The CDR3 extends over 14 amino acids. This chain's CDR3 is CASSSGRSYNEQFF. In DNA, the CDR3 is TGTGCCAGTTCTAGCGGGAGGTCCTACAATGAGCAGTTCTTC.

V gene TRBV2 combines with J gene TRBJ2-1; D gene ambiguous. This CDR3 region has 11 residues. CDR1 and CDR2 (germline): SNHLY, FYNNEI. V gave up 7 bases and J gave up 4 bases, with 5 bases separating them. Written as DNA, the CDR3 is TGTGCCAGCACCCCGTACAATGAGCAGTTCTTC. Protein: CASTPYNEQFF.

The rearrangement uses TRBV14 and TRBJ1-2; the D is unclear. CDR1 and CDR2 from the germline V gene are SGHDN and FVKESK. Between the trimmed V and J ends, which lost 1 base and 2 bases, there was a span of 5 bases. This CDR3 has 13 amino acids. CDR3 sequence reads: CASSQARNYGYTF. CDR3 DNA sequence: TGTGCCAGCAGCCAAGCACGGAACTATGGCTACACCTTC.

The chain carries TRBV2 and TRBJ1-2, with 8 bases fitting TRBD1. The CDR3 has 14 amino acids. The V gene's germline CDR1 is SNHLY and CDR2 FYNNEI. V dropped 4 bases and J dropped 4; count of bases not matched to a gene: 5. As DNA, the CDR3 is TGTGCCAGCAGTGGACAGGGGATTTTCTATGGCTACACCTTC. This sequence encodes CASSGQGIFYGYTF.

This sequence joins TRBV19 and TRBJ2-5; possible D gene TRBD2, 6 bases. CDR3 size: 19 residues. Germline V gene lookup returns CDR1 LNHDA and CDR2 SQIVND (reference sequence). V lost 5 bases, J lost 1 base, and 26 bases lay in between. The CDR3 region is CASSPRPKIADKSQETQYF. In DNA, the CDR3 is TGTGCCAGTAGTCCTCGCCCCAAAATAGCGGACAAAAGCCAAGAGACCCAGTACTTC. Together with reference TRBV19 and TRBJ2-5, the CDR3 gives the full variable domain: DGGITQSPKYLFRKEGQNVTLSCEQNLNHDAMYWYRQDPGQGLRLIYYSQIVNDFQKGDIAEGYSVSREKKESFPLTVTSAQKNPTAFYLCASSPRPKIADKSQETQYFGPGTRLLVL.

V gene TRBV30 combines with J gene TRBJ2-7; D is perhaps TRBD2 (5 bases). Trimming cost V 0 bases and J 3 bases, with 15 bases left between them. The CDR3 length is 15 residues. Germline CDR1 is GTSNPN and CDR2 is SVGIG (reference sequence). The chain's CDR3 is CAWSVREGRVYEQYF. In nucleotides, the CDR3 is TGTGCCTGGAGTGTTCGTGAGGGCAGAGTCTACGAGCAGTACTTC.

V is TRBV7-6 and J is TRBJ1-1, with D unresolved. The germline V and J ends were trimmed by 4 bases and 0 bases, with 3 bases remaining between them. The CDR3 length is 12 residues. Germline CDR1 is SGHVS and CDR2 is FNYEAQ. The DNA for the CDR3 is TGTGCCAGCAGCTCCGTGAACACTGAAGCTTTCTTT. Translating it yields CASSSVNTEAFF.

J is TRBJ2-7 and V is TRBV30; 7 nucleotides align to TRBD1. The V segment lost 3 bases and the J segment 6 bases; nucleotides outside the gene matches: 8. This CDR3 spans 13 amino acids. Germline V CDR1 and CDR2: GTSNPN, SVGIG (reference sequence). CDR3 bases: TGTGCCTGGAGAGCCCAGGGGGTAGGCGAGCAGTACTTC. Translating gives CAWRAQGVGEQYF.

This chain uses TRBV21-1 with TRBJ2-1; the table's D gene call, TRBD2, was not cross checked with the DNA. TRBV21-1 is described as a pseudogene. The CDR3 runs to 13 residues. Here the CDR3 DNA reads TGTGCCAGCAGCAAAGCCGGCACCCCGAGGGAGTTCTTC. It codes for CASSKAGTPREFF.

As DNA, the CDR3 is TGCAGCGTTGTAACAGGCTCTAATGAAAAACTGTTTTTT. Translating gives CSVVTGSNEKLFF. This chain uses TRBV29-1 with TRBJ1-4; the D gene is possibly TRBD1 (5 bases). Trimming cost V 4 bases and J 3 bases, with 9 bases left between them. In germline, CDR1 is SQVTM, CDR2 ANQGSEA. This CDR3 contains 13 residues.

J is TRBJ1-2 and V is TRBV25-1; D gene unclear. Trimming took 3 bases from V and 8 from J, leaving 16 bases between them. The CDR3 runs to 14 residues. Germline CDR1 reads MGHDK; CDR2 reads SYGVNS. The CDR3 protein is CASSDDGRVWGYTF. The CDR3 region has the DNA TGTGCCAGCAGTGATGATGGGAGGGTTTGGGGCTACACCTTC.